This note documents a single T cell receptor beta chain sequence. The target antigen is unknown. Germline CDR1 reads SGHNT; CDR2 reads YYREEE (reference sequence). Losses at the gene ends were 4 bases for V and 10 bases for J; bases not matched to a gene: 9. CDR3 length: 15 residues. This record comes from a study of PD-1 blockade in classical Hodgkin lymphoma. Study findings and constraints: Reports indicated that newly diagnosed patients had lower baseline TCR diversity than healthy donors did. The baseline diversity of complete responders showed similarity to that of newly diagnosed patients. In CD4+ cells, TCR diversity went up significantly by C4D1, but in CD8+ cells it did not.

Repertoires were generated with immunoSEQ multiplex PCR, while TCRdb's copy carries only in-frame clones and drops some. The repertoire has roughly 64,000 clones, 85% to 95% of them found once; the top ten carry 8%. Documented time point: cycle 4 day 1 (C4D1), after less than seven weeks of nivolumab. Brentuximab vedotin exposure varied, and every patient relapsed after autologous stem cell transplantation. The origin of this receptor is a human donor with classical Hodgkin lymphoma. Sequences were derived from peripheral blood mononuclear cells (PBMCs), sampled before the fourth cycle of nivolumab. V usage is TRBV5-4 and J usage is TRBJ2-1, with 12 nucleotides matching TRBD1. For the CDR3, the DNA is TGTGCCAGCAGCCCCGGGACAGGGGGCGGGAGCGAGCAGTTCTTC. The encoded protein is CASSPGTGGGSEQFF.